This T cell receptor (beta chain) derives from a study of T-cell memory formation after mild COVID-19. The ends lost 6 bases at V and 8 bases at J; junction bases unmatched: 11. The CDR3 totals 14 residues. Germline CDR1 and CDR2: MNHEY and SVGEGT. Findings and caveats of the study: Clones that contracted clustered mainly in CM and EM if CD4+ and in EMRA if CD8+.

In this sample, this clonotype turned up a few times. Its antigen remains unidentified. 5'RACE primed from the constant segment yielded TCR alpha and TCR beta cDNA libraries bearing sample barcodes and UMIs. One entry per CDR3 protein, called by TCRdb with MiXCR from the 5' RACE reads. The sample has approximately 350,000 distinct CDR3 sequences; 10% to 15% are singletons. The sample comprised PBMCs or a T cell subset sorted from them (not recorded which). This receptor was obtained from a man between 18 and 35 years old who had mild COVID-19 (a few samples of this study predate the infection). Cell type and time point are not known. The chain uses TRBV6-2 or TRBV6-3 and TRBJ1-2; TRBD1 agrees at 8 bases. The CDR3: CASSFLTGEGGYTF. The CDR3 bases are TGTGCCAGCAGCTTCCTGACAGGGGAAGGAGGCTACACCTTC.